What follows is one T cell receptor (beta chain) and its context. The antigen is unknown. Trimming removed 3 bases from V and 2 bases from J, with 12 bases in between. Germline lookup yields CDR1 SGDLS and CDR2 YYNGEE. The CDR3 sequence is 15 residues long. The data were obtained in a study of post-analysis software for immune sequencing data. cDNA libraries of TCR beta carried unique molecular identifiers. One entry per CDR3 protein, called by TCRdb with MiXCR from the PCR reads. The repertoire consists of about 540,000 distinct CDR3 sequences, with under 40% occurring once and the leading ten covering roughly 6%. Overall study results and limits: Relative to controls, patients had a handful of TRBV segments at higher frequency, with TRBV5-6, TRBV5-1 and TRBV20-1 among these. Significantly lower normalized Chao1 diversity was seen in multiple sclerosis patients than in controls.

Material for sequencing was blood. V usage is TRBV9 and J usage is TRBJ2-1; D gene uncertain. The clonotype originates from a girl between 2 and 17 years old with multiple sclerosis. The CDR3 DNA sequence: TGTGCCAGCAGCGCTGAGACTCGACCCTACAATGAGCAGTTCTTC. Translating it yields CASSAETRPYNEQFF. Filled out from reference TRBV9 and TRBJ2-1, the complete variable domain reads DSGVTQTPKHLITATGQRVTLRCSPRSGDLSVYWYQQSLDQGLQFLIQYYNGEERAKGNILERFSAQQFPDLHSELNLSSLELGDSALYFCASSAETRPYNEQFFGPGTRLTVL.